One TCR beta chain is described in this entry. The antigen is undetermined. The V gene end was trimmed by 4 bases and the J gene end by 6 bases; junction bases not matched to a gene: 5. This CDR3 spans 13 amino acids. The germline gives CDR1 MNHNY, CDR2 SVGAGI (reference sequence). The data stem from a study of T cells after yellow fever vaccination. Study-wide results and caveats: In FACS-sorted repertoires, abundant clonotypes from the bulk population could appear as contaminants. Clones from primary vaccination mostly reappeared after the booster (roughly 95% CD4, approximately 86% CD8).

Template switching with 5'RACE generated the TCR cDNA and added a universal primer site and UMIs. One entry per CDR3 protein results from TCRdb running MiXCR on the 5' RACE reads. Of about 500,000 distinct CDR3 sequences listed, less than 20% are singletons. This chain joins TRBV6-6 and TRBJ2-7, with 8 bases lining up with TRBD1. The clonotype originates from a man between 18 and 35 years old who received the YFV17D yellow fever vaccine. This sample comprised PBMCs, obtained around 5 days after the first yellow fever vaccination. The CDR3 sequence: CASSLDREVEQYF. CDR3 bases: TGTGCCAGCAGTTTGGACAGGGAGGTCGAGCAGTACTTC.